This passage covers 17 T cell receptor beta chains from one sample sequenced in a study of cytomegalovirus exposure and HLA in healthy donors. Primers for the PCR totalled 60 Vbeta and 13 Jbeta. The assay was immunoSEQ multiplex PCR, and TCRdb's table has in-frame clones only and misses some. The table has some 130,000 clones, 70% to 85% seen once. Source material: PBMCs. The receptors were gathered from a female donor in good health and CMV-seronegative.

V usage is TRBV4-3 and J usage is TRBJ1-2; TRBD1 might be the D (5 bases). Trimming took off 8 bases at V and 6 bases at J, with 22 bases between the two ends. Looked up from germline, CDR1 is LGHNA and CDR2 is YSLEER. This CDR3 region has 15 residues. CDR3 DNA: TGCGCCAGCCGCCTAAGCGCTTCAGGGTCCAATGGCTACACCTTC. It codes for CASRLSASGSNGYTF.

This rearrangement joins TRBV5-1 to TRBJ1-1; 11 nucleotides align to TRBD1. V dropped 8 bases and J dropped 1; count of bases not matched to a gene: 4. From germline, CDR1 is SGHRS and CDR2 YFSETQ. The CDR3 sequence is 14 residues long. CDR3 residues: CASRDRGENTEAFF. The CDR3 DNA sequence: TGCGCCAGTCGGGACAGGGGGGAGAACACTGAAGCTTTCTTT.

The chain employs TRBV29-1 and TRBJ1-2; D not certain. Deletions cut 6 bases from V and 4 bases from J, with 15 bases between. Germline-derived CDR1 and CDR2 are SQVTM and ANQGSEA. The CDR3 sequence is 13 residues long. The CDR3 here is CSVQTSAFYGYTF. CDR3 sequence (DNA): TGCAGCGTCCAGACTTCCGCGTTCTATGGCTACACCTTC.

The chain couples TRBV27 to TRBJ1-1; D may be TRBD1 (5 bases). This CDR3 has 14 amino acids. V lost 3 bases to trimming and J lost 6 bases, with 14 bases between them. Germline CDR1 reads MNHEY; CDR2 reads SMNVEV (reference sequence). This chain's CDR3 is CASSFRGSGAEAFF. The CDR3 DNA sequence: TGTGCCAGCAGTTTTCGGGGCTCGGGGGCTGAAGCTTTCTTT.

This clone occurred once. This sequence joins TRBV9 and TRBJ2-2; 11 bases map to TRBD1. V lost 5 bases and J lost 3; bases outside the gene matches: 6. This CDR3 spans 16 amino acids. The germline V gene encodes CDR1 SGDLS and CDR2 YYNGEE. CDR3 sequence: CASRQPGQGDTGELFF. CDR3 sequence (DNA): TGTGCCAGCAGGCAGCCGGGACAGGGGGACACCGGGGAGCTGTTTTTT.

This clone was counted a few times. The rearrangement links TRBV5-4 to TRBJ2-7, with TRBD1 as a possible D gene (6 bases). V lost 3 bases and J lost 3, with 13 bases in between. Germline values: CDR1 SGHNT, CDR2 YYREEE (reference sequence). The length of the CDR3 is 14 residues. In DNA, the CDR3 is TGTGCCAGCAGCTCAGGGGTTTTGGGCTACGAGCAGTACTTC. Translating gives CASSSGVLGYEQYF.

The chain employs TRBV28 and TRBJ1-2; D perhaps matches TRBD1 (5 bases). Between the trimmed V and J ends, which lost 4 bases and 4 bases, there was a span of 16 bases. This CDR3 region has 15 residues. Germline loops: CDR1 MDHEN, CDR2 SYDVKM. CDR3 coding DNA: TGTGCCAGCAGTTGGGGGGGAGAGAGATCCTATGGCTACACCTTC. This sequence encodes CASSWGGERSYGYTF.

The chain is built from TRBV5-1 and TRBJ2-3; possible D gene TRBD2, 7 bases. The CDR3 totals 16 residues. V was cut by 4 bases and J by 3 bases, with 18 bases left in between. Germline values: CDR1 SGHRS, CDR2 YFSETQ. CDR3 DNA sequence: TGCGCCAGCAGCCTCTTTCGGGGAGGGGGTACAGATACGCAGTATTTT. It is translated as CASSLFRGGGTDTQYF. The whole variable domain, remainder taken from reference TRBV5-1 and TRBJ2-3, is KAGVTQTPRYLIKTRGQQVTLSCSPISGHRSVSWYQQTPGQGLQFLFEYFSETQRNKGNFPGRFSGRQFSNSRSEMNVSTLELGDSALYLCASSLFRGGGTDTQYFGPGTRLTVL.

In its sample, this clone was seen once. This sequence joins TRBV6-5 and TRBJ2-5; possibly TRBD1 for D (6 bases). The germline V gene has CDR1 MNHEY and CDR2 SVGAGI. Trimming stripped 0 bases from V and 6 bases from J, with 11 bases between. The length of the CDR3 is 14 residues. The CDR3 bases are TGTGCCAGCAGTTACTCGAGGGGGATAAAGACCCAGTACTTC. Protein sequence: CASSYSRGIKTQYF.

V gene TRBV29-1 combines with J gene TRBJ2-1, with D possibly being TRBD1 (5 bases). V lost 3 bases to trimming and J lost 6 bases, with 12 bases between them. Per the germline V gene, CDR1 is SQVTM and CDR2 is ANQGSEA. The CDR3 covers 13 residues. CDR3 amino acids: CSVEGQGANEQFF. The DNA for the CDR3 is TGCAGCGTTGAGGGGCAAGGAGCCAATGAGCAGTTCTTC.

This clone came up once. CDR3 nucleotides: TGTGCCAGCAGCTTAGATGGGAGGGACCAAGAGACCCAGTACTTC. Translated, it gives CASSLDGRDQETQYF. J is TRBJ2-5 and V is TRBV11-2; 7 nucleotides line up with TRBD2. V dropped 0 bases and J dropped 0; count of bases not matched to a gene: 1. The CDR3 is 15 residues long. Germline CDR1 SGHAT, CDR2 FQNNGV.

V is TRBV6-4 and J is TRBJ1-2; D may be TRBD1 (6 bases). This CDR3 spans 15 amino acids. The germline gives CDR1 MRHNA, CDR2 SNTAGT. V lost 3 bases and J 3 bases, leaving 14 bases between the germline ends. Written as DNA, the CDR3 is TGTGCCAGCAGTGAAGGGATAGGGGGGGACTATGGCTACACCTTC. It specifies CASSEGIGGDYGYTF.

The chain is built from TRBV7-6 and TRBJ2-2, with D perhaps TRBD2 (5 bases). Germline lookup yields CDR1 SGHVS and CDR2 FNYEAQ. Trimming took 1 base from V and 7 from J, leaving 13 bases between them. The CDR3 has 15 amino acids. The CDR3 nucleotides read TGTGCCAGCAGCTTAGAGGCAGGAAGCGGCGGGGAGCTGTTTTTT. This translates into CASSLEAGSGGELFF.

The chain recombines TRBV7-2 with TRBJ1-1; no reliable D call. V lost 1 base to trimming and J lost 0 bases, with 9 bases between them. Germline values: CDR1 SGHTA, CDR2 FQGNSA. The CDR3 totals 15 residues. Written as DNA, the CDR3 is TGTGCCAGCAGCTTAGTGTACAGTTTGAACACTGAAGCTTTCTTT. Its protein is CASSLVYSLNTEAFF.

The gene calls are TRBV29-1 and TRBJ1-2; no clear D gene. The CDR3 extends over 12 amino acids. Germline V lookup: CDR1 SQVTM, CDR2 ANQGSEA. Between the trimmed V and J ends, which lost 8 bases and 3 bases, there was a span of 13 bases. The CDR3 loop reads CSCTGSHYGYTF. The CDR3 DNA reads TGCAGCTGTACCGGGAGCCACTATGGCTACACCTTC.

CDR3 loop: CASSQDGGGTGNTIYF. The CDR3 DNA sequence: TGTGCCAGCAGCCAAGATGGCGGGGGAACTGGAAACACCATATATTTT. The rearrangement links TRBV4-2 to TRBJ1-3; D perhaps matches TRBD1 (5 bases). The CDR3 is 16 residues long. V lost 0 bases, J lost 2 bases, and 11 bases lay in between. The germline V gene encodes CDR1 LGHNA and CDR2 YNFKEQ.

The chain joins TRBV6-5 to TRBJ1-4; D gene uncertain. The CDR3 is 15 amino acids. V was trimmed by 7 bases and J by 0 bases, leaving 12 bases between them. The germline V gene encodes CDR1 MNHEY and CDR2 SVGAGI. The CDR3 DNA reads as TGTGCCAGCACCCGACGGAGGGCAACTAATGAAAAACTGTTTTTT. Encoded protein: CASTRRRATNEKLFF.